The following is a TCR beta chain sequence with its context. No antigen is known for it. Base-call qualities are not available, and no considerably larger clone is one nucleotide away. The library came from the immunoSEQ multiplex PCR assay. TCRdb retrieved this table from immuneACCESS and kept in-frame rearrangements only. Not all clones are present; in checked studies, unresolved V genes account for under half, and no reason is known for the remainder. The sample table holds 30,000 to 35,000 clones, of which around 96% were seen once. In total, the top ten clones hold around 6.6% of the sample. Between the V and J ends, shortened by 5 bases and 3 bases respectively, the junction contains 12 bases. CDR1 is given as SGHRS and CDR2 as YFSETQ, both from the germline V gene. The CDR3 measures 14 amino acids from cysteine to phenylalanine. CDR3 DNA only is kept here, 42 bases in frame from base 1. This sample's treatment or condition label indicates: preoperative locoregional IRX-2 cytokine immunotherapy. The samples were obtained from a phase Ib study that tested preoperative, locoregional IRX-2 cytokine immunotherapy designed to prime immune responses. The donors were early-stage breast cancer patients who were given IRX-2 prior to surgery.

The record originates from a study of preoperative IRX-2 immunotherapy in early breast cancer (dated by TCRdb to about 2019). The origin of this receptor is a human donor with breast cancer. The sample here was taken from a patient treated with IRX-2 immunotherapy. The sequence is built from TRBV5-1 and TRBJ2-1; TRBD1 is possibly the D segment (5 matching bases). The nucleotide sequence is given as TGCGCCAGCAGGGGGCAGGCCCTCTACAATGAGCAGTTCTTC. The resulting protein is CASRGQALYNEQFF.